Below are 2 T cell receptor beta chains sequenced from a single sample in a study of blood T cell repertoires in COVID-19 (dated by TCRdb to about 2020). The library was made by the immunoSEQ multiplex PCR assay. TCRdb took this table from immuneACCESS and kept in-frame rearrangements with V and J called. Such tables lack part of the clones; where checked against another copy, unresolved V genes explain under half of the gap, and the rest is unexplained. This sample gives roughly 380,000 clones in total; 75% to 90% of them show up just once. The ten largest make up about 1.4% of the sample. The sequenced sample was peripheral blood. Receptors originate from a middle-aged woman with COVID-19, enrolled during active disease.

CDR3 in amino acids: CASRVRGNTEAFF. CDR3 nucleotides: TGTGCCAGCCGCGTTCGGGGGAACACTGAAGCTTTCTTT. The chain is built from TRBV27 and TRBJ1-1, with D unclear. This CDR3 is 13 amino acids long. Germline-derived CDR1 and CDR2 are MNHEY and SMNVEV (reference sequence). Trimming cost V 8 bases and J 1 base, with 11 bases left between them.

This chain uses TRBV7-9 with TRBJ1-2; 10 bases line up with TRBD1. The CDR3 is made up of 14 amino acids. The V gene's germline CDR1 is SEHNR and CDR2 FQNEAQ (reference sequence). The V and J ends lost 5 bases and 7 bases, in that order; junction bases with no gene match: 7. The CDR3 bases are TGTGCCAGCAGCGCCCAGAGGACAGGGGGTGGCTACACCTTC. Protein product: CASSAQRTGGGYTF.